The TCR beta chain under discussion was sequenced for a study of T cell responses to AZD1222 COVID-19 vaccine. Of note for this clone: Its antigen is not identified.

From germline, CDR1 is KGHSH and CDR2 LQKENI. The CDR3 spans 15 residues. V was cut by 3 bases and J by 2 bases, with 13 bases left in between. This table comes from immunoSEQ multiplex PCR, and its TCRdb copy is limited to in-frame clones, with some not included. The table has about 81,000 clones, over 75% seen once. Study-level points and caveats: Baseline antibody screening turned up just a handful of seropositive AZD1222 recipients. Rises in breadth and depth of Spike-specific TCRs came after two AZD1222 doses.

This receptor was taken from an adult who received the AZD1222 COVID-19 vaccine. This sample comprised peripheral blood, obtained 28 days after the second AZD1222 dose. The gene calls are TRBV18 and TRBJ1-1, with D perhaps matching TRBD1 (6 bases). CDR3 sequence: CASSPRGITNTEAFF. CDR3 DNA: TGTGCCAGCTCACCCAGGGGAATCACAAACACTGAAGCTTTCTTT. The entire variable domain, with the rest obtained from reference TRBV18 and TRBJ1-1, is as follows: NAGVMQNPRHLVRRRGQEARLRCSPMKGHSHVYWYRQLPEEGLKFMVYLQKENIIDESGMPKERFSAEFPKEGPSILRIQQVVRGDSAAYFCASSPRGITNTEAFFGQGTRLTVV.